Detailed here is one T cell receptor beta chain. The table came from immunoSEQ multiplex PCR; TCRdb's copy has only in-frame clones and leaves some out. The sample yields some 410,000 clones, approximately 92% seen once. This entry belongs to a study of control samples from healthy donors and cancer patients. Germline V gives CDR1 SGDLS, CDR2 YYNGEE. Trimming removed 0 bases from V and 1 base from J, with 11 bases in between. The CDR3 has 15 residues. This rearrangement joins TRBV9 to TRBJ2-7; tentatively, D is TRBD1 or TRBD2 (5 bases each). Sequencing was done on a sample of PBMCs. The receptor's source is a man between 35 and 55 years old with head and neck cancer. DNA of the CDR3: TGTGCCAGCAGCGTAGTGGGGGATCGGTCCTACGAGCAGTACTTC. Amino acids: CASSVVGDRSYEQYF.